These T cell receptor beta chains were read from a single sample in a study of cytomegalovirus exposure and HLA in healthy donors. TCRdb's table, derived via immunoSEQ multiplex PCR, lists solely in-frame clones and lacks some. The data hold 120,000 or so clones, with more than 9% observed a single time. The material sequenced was PBMCs. The receptors derive from a woman between 18 and 30 years old in good health and CMV-seropositive. Both conserved end residues are part of each CDR3. A D gene is named only where the DNA matches it firmly. A row's size may be missing; if present it is once, few, many or a size class.

>.|TRBJ2-7|TRBV28|.
TGTGCCAGCACCCCGGGTGGTCCACCCTACGAGCAGTACTTC
CASTPGGPPYEQYF
>.|TRBJ2-7|TRBV11-2|.
TGTGCCAGCAGCTTAGGGGGGCTCGGACCCTACGAGCAGTACTTC
CASSLGGLGPYEQYF
>.|TRBJ2-1|TRBV7-9|.
TGTGCCAGCAGCTCTGACTCGGTAGATCACAATGAGCAGTTCTTC
CASSSDSVDHNEQFF
>.|TRBJ1-1|TRBV27|few
TGTGCCAGCTCGCGGGGGACTGAAGCTTTCTTT
CASSRGTEAFF
>TRBD1|TRBJ1-3|TRBV28|few
TGTGCCAGCAGTTTGGGACAGGAGTACACCATATATTTT
CASSLGQEYTIYF
>TRBD2|TRBJ2-3|TRBV28|few
TGTGCCAGCAGTTCCCACGAAGCGGGAGGAACAGATACGCAGTATTTT
CASSSHEAGGTDTQYF
>.|TRBJ2-2|TRBV6-6|.
TGTGCCAGCGGTAAAGGACTGGCTATTAGGGGGGAGCTGTTTTTT
CASGKGLAIRGELFF
>TRBD1|TRBJ1-2|TRBV28|.
TGTGCCAGCAGTTGGGGGACAGGGAAGAATGGCTACACCTTC
CASSWGTGKNGYTF
>.|TRBJ2-3|TRBV11-3|.
TGTGCCAGCAGCTCCTACACAGATACGCAGTATTTT
CASSSYTDTQYF
>.|TRBJ2-5|TRBV7-9|.
TGTGCCAGCGGAGGGCCTAATCGGGAGACCCAGTACTTC
CASGGPNRETQYF
>TRBD1|TRBJ1-2|TRBV4-1|few
TGCGCCAGCAGCCAAGCCGGGACAGCGCTCTACACCTTC
CASSQAGTALYTF
>.|TRBJ2-7|TRBV2|few
TGTGCCAGCAGTGAACCTCAGACCTACGAGCAGTACTTC
CASSEPQTYEQYF
>TRBD2|TRBJ2-5|TRBV19|few
TGTGCCAGTAGTACGGCTTCCGGGACTAGCGGGAGACAAGAGACCCAGTACTTC
CASSTASGTSGRQETQYF
>TRBD2|TRBJ2-3|TRBV25-1|few
TGTGCCAGCAAAGGGACTAGCGGCAGCTCGGGTCTCACAGATACGCAGTATTTT
CASKGTSGSSGLTDTQYF
>.|TRBJ1-5|TRBV2|few
TGTGCCAGAAGGTGGGCACTCAATCAGCACCAGCATTTT
CARRWALNQHQHF
>.|TRBJ1-2|TRBV6-4|.
TGTGCCAGCAGTCCCGACTCAGAGCGTGGCTACACCTTC
CASSPDSERGYTF
>.|TRBJ2-7|TRBV7-6|.
TGTGCCAGCAGCTTAGACTGGGAGCGAACCTACGAGCAGTACTTC
CASSLDWERTYEQYF